The clone carrying this T cell receptor beta chain was observed a few times. This entry is derived from a study of blood T cell repertoires in COVID-19. For the study at large: There were acute and convalescent COVID-19 samples, and they came from the United States, Italy and Spain. PBMCs, B-cell-depleted T cells, or T cells were the source of the cDNA or gDNA that made up the material.

CDR1 is MNHEY and CDR2 is SVGEGT in the germline V gene. V was clipped by 5 bases and J by 3 bases, with 11 bases between them. CDR3 length: 15 amino acids. Per the original methods: From reference gene primer amplification, estimates of nucleated cell counts were derived. Repertoires were generated with immunoSEQ multiplex PCR, while TCRdb's copy carries only in-frame clones and drops some. From that table come the V and J calls and clone size; the DNA was used to work out D and trimming. The table lists 35,000 to 50,000 clones, roughly 87% of them singletons. The TCR comes from a man aged 70 or older with active COVID-19. The J gene is TRBJ1-6, the V gene TRBV6-2 or TRBV6-3; D remains unclear. The sequenced sample consisted of peripheral blood. The CDR3 sequence is CASSMTGSYNSPLHF. CDR3 DNA sequence: TGTGCCAGCAGTATGACCGGGAGCTATAATTCACCCCTCCACTTT.